The rows below give T cell receptor beta chains drawn from one sample of a study of T cells after yellow fever vaccination. In TCRdb, the 5' RACE reads were re-called with MiXCR into one record per CDR3 protein. The sample has more than 200,000 distinct CDR3 sequences, 3.6% seen once. This specimen was PBMCs, taken 15 days after the yellow fever booster vaccination. The receptor source for this set is a man younger than 35 who received the YFV17D yellow fever vaccine. Both conserved end residues are part of each CDR3. A D gene is named only where the DNA matches it firmly. Only part of the rows carry a size: once, few, many, or a class if the clone is expanded.

j_gene: TRBJ2-3; d_gene: -; abundance: many; v_gene: TRBV5-4; CDR3aa: CASSLNPSSPDTQYF; CDR3nt: TGTGCCAGCAGCTTGAATCCTAGCAGTCCAGATACGCAGTATTTT
j_gene: TRBJ2-3; d_gene: -; abundance: many; v_gene: TRBV7-3; CDR3aa: CASSASGYTDTQYF; CDR3nt: TGTGCCAGCAGCGCCAGCGGTTACACAGATACGCAGTATTTT
j_gene: TRBJ2-3; d_gene: -; abundance: many; v_gene: TRBV10-3; CDR3aa: CAIGQNTDTQYF; CDR3nt: TGTGCCATCGGACAAAACACAGATACGCAGTATTTT
j_gene: TRBJ1-1; d_gene: -; abundance: many; v_gene: TRBV7-3; CDR3aa: CASSTQGKTEAFF; CDR3nt: TGTGCCAGCAGCACCCAGGGGAAGACTGAAGCTTTCTTT
j_gene: TRBJ2-6; d_gene: TRBD1; abundance: many; v_gene: TRBV11-2; CDR3aa: CASSSLFGTGSPGANVLTF; CDR3nt: TGTGCCAGCAGCTCGTTGTTCGGGACAGGGTCCCCCGGGGCCAACGTCCTGACTTTC
j_gene: TRBJ1-4; d_gene: -; abundance: many; v_gene: TRBV7-9; CDR3aa: CASSPQGGGKLFF; CDR3nt: TGTGCCAGCAGCCCCCAGGGTGGTGGAAAACTGTTTTTT
j_gene: TRBJ2-2; d_gene: -; abundance: many; v_gene: TRBV12-3/TRBV12-4; CDR3aa: CASSLEWQRSTGELFF; CDR3nt: TGTGCCAGCAGTTTAGAATGGCAGCGAAGCACCGGGGAGCTGTTTTTT
j_gene: TRBJ1-1; d_gene: -; abundance: many; v_gene: TRBV7-2; CDR3aa: CASSFGRKNTEAFF; CDR3nt: TGTGCCAGCAGCTTTGGACGGAAGAACACTGAAGCTTTCTTT
j_gene: TRBJ1-3; d_gene: TRBD1; abundance: many; v_gene: TRBV12-3/TRBV12-4; CDR3aa: CASSLTGANGNTIYF; CDR3nt: TGTGCCAGCAGTTTGACAGGGGCTAACGGAAACACCATATATTTT
j_gene: TRBJ2-7; d_gene: TRBD1; abundance: many; v_gene: TRBV7-2; CDR3aa: CASSLGGQGASKQYF; CDR3nt: TGTGCCAGCAGCTTAGGCGGACAGGGGGCTTCGAAACAGTACTTC
j_gene: TRBJ1-3; d_gene: -; abundance: few; v_gene: TRBV4-1; CDR3aa: CASSQDPATSGNTIYF; CDR3nt: TGCGCCAGCAGCCAAGATCCGGCCACCTCTGGAAACACCATATATTTT
j_gene: TRBJ2-4; d_gene: -; abundance: few; v_gene: TRBV6-6; CDR3aa: CASSYGRDGKNIQYF; CDR3nt: TGTGCCAGCAGTTACGGGCGGGACGGCAAAAACATTCAGTACTTC
j_gene: TRBJ2-3; d_gene: -; abundance: many; v_gene: TRBV10-3; CDR3aa: CAISDASTDTQYF; CDR3nt: TGTGCCATCAGTGATGCTAGCACAGATACGCAGTATTTT
j_gene: TRBJ1-2; d_gene: TRBD1; abundance: many; v_gene: TRBV5-1; CDR3aa: CASSWTGTGVAYGYTF; CDR3nt: TGCGCCAGCAGCTGGACCGGGACAGGGGTCGCCTATGGCTACACCTTC
j_gene: TRBJ2-3; d_gene: -; abundance: many; v_gene: TRBV12-3/TRBV12-4; CDR3aa: CASSYGFVNTQYF; CDR3nt: TGTGCCAGCAGTTACGGCTTTGTGAATACGCAGTATTTT
j_gene: TRBJ1-1; d_gene: -; abundance: -; v_gene: TRBV7-3; CDR3aa: CASSSTGNTEALF; CDR3nt: TGTGCCAGCAGCTCAACAGGGAACACTGAAGCTTTATTT
j_gene: TRBJ2-5; d_gene: TRBD1; abundance: many; v_gene: TRBV5-1; CDR3aa: CASSLEPGGLQETQYF; CDR3nt: TGCGCCAGCAGCTTGGAACCAGGGGGCCTCCAAGAGACCCAGTACTTC
j_gene: TRBJ2-5; d_gene: -; abundance: many; v_gene: TRBV28; CDR3aa: CASSSGGPQETQYF; CDR3nt: TGTGCCAGCAGTTCGGGGGGCCCCCAAGAGACCCAGTACTTC
j_gene: TRBJ2-1; d_gene: TRBD2; abundance: many; v_gene: TRBV7-2; CDR3aa: CASSPAGGTYNEQFF; CDR3nt: TGTGCCAGCAGCCCCGCGGGGGGGACCTACAATGAGCAGTTCTTC
j_gene: TRBJ1-5; d_gene: -; abundance: many; v_gene: TRBV20-1; CDR3aa: CSATVKRAQHF; CDR3nt: TGCAGTGCTACCGTGAAGCGAGCCCAGCATTTT
j_gene: TRBJ2-1; d_gene: -; abundance: many; v_gene: TRBV6-2/TRBV6-3; CDR3aa: CASSRRSQGGNEQFF; CDR3nt: TGTGCCAGCAGTCGCAGGAGTCAAGGGGGCAATGAGCAGTTCTTC
j_gene: TRBJ1-3; d_gene: -; abundance: few; v_gene: TRBV7-9; CDR3aa: CASSLNGRTGNTIYF; CDR3nt: TGTGCCAGCAGCTTAAATGGGCGGACTGGAAACACCATATATTTT
j_gene: TRBJ2-1; d_gene: TRBD1; abundance: many; v_gene: TRBV6-6; CDR3aa: CASRNGQGTYNEQFF; CDR3nt: TGTGCCAGCAGAAACGGACAGGGAACTTACAATGAGCAGTTCTTC
j_gene: TRBJ2-1; d_gene: TRBD2; abundance: many; v_gene: TRBV5-1; CDR3aa: CASSLATSGEEQFF; CDR3nt: TGCGCCAGCAGCTTGGCAACTAGCGGGGAAGAGCAGTTCTTC
j_gene: TRBJ2-7; d_gene: -; abundance: many; v_gene: TRBV5-1; CDR3aa: CASSQTRKSSYEQYF; CDR3nt: TGCGCCAGCAGTCAAACCCGCAAGAGCTCCTACGAGCAGTACTTC
j_gene: TRBJ1-1; d_gene: -; abundance: many; v_gene: TRBV14; CDR3aa: CASSQSVLRGRSTEAFF; CDR3nt: TGTGCCAGCAGCCAGTCGGTACTTCGAGGGAGGTCCACTGAAGCTTTCTTT
j_gene: TRBJ2-6; d_gene: TRBD1; abundance: many; v_gene: TRBV5-1; CDR3aa: CASSLDWTGVSGANVLTF; CDR3nt: TGCGCCAGCAGCTTGGATTGGACAGGGGTCTCTGGGGCCAACGTCCTGACTTTC
j_gene: TRBJ1-1; d_gene: -; abundance: many; v_gene: TRBV4-1; CDR3aa: CASSQDANTEAFF; CDR3nt: TGCGCCAGCAGCCAAGATGCGAACACTGAAGCTTTCTTT
j_gene: TRBJ2-7; d_gene: TRBD1; abundance: many; v_gene: TRBV15; CDR3aa: CATSRAGQVHEQYF; CDR3nt: TGTGCCACCAGCAGAGCGGGACAGGTCCACGAGCAGTACTTC
j_gene: TRBJ2-7; d_gene: -; abundance: many; v_gene: TRBV11-2; CDR3aa: CASSRFGAPYEQYF; CDR3nt: TGTGCCAGCAGCCGATTTGGGGCCCCCTACGAGCAGTACTTC
j_gene: TRBJ2-3; d_gene: -; abundance: many; v_gene: TRBV20-1; CDR3aa: CSARLSDTQYF; CDR3nt: TGCAGTGCTAGGCTTTCGGATACGCAGTATTTT
j_gene: TRBJ1-2; d_gene: -; abundance: many; v_gene: TRBV12-3/TRBV12-4; CDR3aa: CASSPTPGWGGYTF; CDR3nt: TGTGCCAGCAGTCCTACTCCAGGGTGGGGCGGCTACACCTTC
j_gene: TRBJ2-2; d_gene: -; abundance: few; v_gene: TRBV6-5; CDR3aa: CASSYSIPVGTGELFF; CDR3nt: TGTGCCAGCAGTTACTCGATACCAGTGGGCACCGGGGAGCTGTTTTTT
j_gene: TRBJ1-5; d_gene: TRBD1; abundance: many; v_gene: TRBV4-1; CDR3aa: CASSQEEGAPNQPQHF; CDR3nt: TGCGCCAGCAGCCAAGAGGAGGGGGCGCCCAATCAGCCCCAGCATTTT
j_gene: TRBJ2-7; d_gene: -; abundance: many; v_gene: TRBV7-9; CDR3aa: CASSLGSSPSYEQYF; CDR3nt: TGTGCCAGCAGCTTAGGGTCTAGCCCATCCTACGAGCAGTACTTC
j_gene: TRBJ2-5; d_gene: TRBD2; abundance: many; v_gene: TRBV7-9; CDR3aa: CASSFGTSGGEETQYF; CDR3nt: TGTGCCAGCAGCTTCGGAACTAGCGGGGGAGAAGAGACCCAGTACTTC
j_gene: TRBJ2-7; d_gene: -; abundance: many; v_gene: TRBV4-2; CDR3aa: CASSQDHLTYEQYF; CDR3nt: TGTGCCAGCAGCCAAGATCACCTGACCTACGAGCAGTACTTC
j_gene: TRBJ1-6; d_gene: TRBD1; abundance: many; v_gene: TRBV5-1; CDR3aa: CASSLVGGTGNPPLHF; CDR3nt: TGCGCCAGCAGCTTGGTTGGAGGGACAGGGAACCCACCCCTCCACTTT
j_gene: TRBJ2-4; d_gene: TRBD2; abundance: many; v_gene: TRBV20-1; CDR3aa: CSAGTSGSGAKNIQYF; CDR3nt: TGCAGTGCTGGGACTAGCGGGTCTGGGGCCAAAAACATTCAGTACTTC
j_gene: TRBJ1-5; d_gene: -; abundance: many; v_gene: TRBV6-1; CDR3aa: CASSFGQTSNQPQHF; CDR3nt: TGTGCCAGCAGTTTCGGACAAACTAGCAATCAGCCCCAGCATTTT
j_gene: TRBJ1-2; d_gene: TRBD1; abundance: -; v_gene: TRBV29-1; CDR3aa: CSVETGGDYGYTF; CDR3nt: TGCAGCGTTGAGACAGGGGGTGACTATGGCTACACCTTC
j_gene: TRBJ2-3; d_gene: -; abundance: many; v_gene: TRBV5-6; CDR3aa: CASSLGLVQPTDTQYF; CDR3nt: TGTGCCAGCAGCTTGGGGTTAGTGCAACCCACAGATACGCAGTATTTT
j_gene: TRBJ1-2; d_gene: TRBD1; abundance: few; v_gene: TRBV6-2/TRBV6-3; CDR3aa: CASSYSGQQSGYTF; CDR3nt: TGTGCCAGCAGTTACTCGGGACAGCAGAGTGGCTACACCTTC
j_gene: TRBJ2-1; d_gene: -; abundance: many; v_gene: TRBV29-1; CDR3aa: CSVARSSYNEQFF; CDR3nt: TGCAGCGTTGCGCGGAGCTCCTACAATGAGCAGTTCTTC
j_gene: TRBJ1-4; d_gene: TRBD1; abundance: -; v_gene: TRBV4-1; CDR3aa: CASSQTGGLYEKLFF; CDR3nt: TGCGCCAGCAGCCAAACAGGGGGATTGTATGAAAAACTGTTTTTT
j_gene: TRBJ1-1; d_gene: -; abundance: many; v_gene: TRBV7-2; CDR3aa: CASRPTPQGITEAFF; CDR3nt: TGTGCCAGCAGGCCGACTCCACAGGGTATAACTGAAGCTTTCTTT
j_gene: TRBJ2-6; d_gene: -; abundance: many; v_gene: TRBV4-3; CDR3aa: CASSQSPGRYSGANVLTF; CDR3nt: TGCGCCAGCAGCCAATCCCCGGGGCGCTACTCTGGGGCCAACGTCCTGACTTTC
j_gene: TRBJ2-3; d_gene: -; abundance: many; v_gene: TRBV4-1; CDR3aa: CASSRMGRSTDTQYF; CDR3nt: TGCGCCAGCAGCCGCATGGGACGGAGCACAGATACGCAGTATTTT
j_gene: TRBJ2-2; d_gene: -; abundance: many; v_gene: TRBV5-1; CDR3aa: CASRSGLITGELFF; CDR3nt: TGCGCCAGCAGGTCCGGGCTTATCACCGGGGAGCTGTTTTTT
j_gene: TRBJ1-4; d_gene: TRBD1; abundance: many; v_gene: TRBV5-1; CDR3aa: CASSFGTGTTKLFF; CDR3nt: TGCGCCAGCAGCTTCGGGACAGGGACTACAAAACTGTTTTTT
j_gene: TRBJ2-4; d_gene: -; abundance: many; v_gene: TRBV12-3/TRBV12-4; CDR3aa: CASSFALNIQYF; CDR3nt: TGTGCCAGCAGTTTCGCCTTGAACATTCAGTACTTC
j_gene: TRBJ2-5; d_gene: TRBD2; abundance: -; v_gene: TRBV5-1; CDR3aa: CASMVGLAGIETQYF; CDR3nt: TGCGCCAGCATGGTAGGGCTAGCGGGGATAGAGACCCAGTACTTC
j_gene: TRBJ1-5; d_gene: -; abundance: many; v_gene: TRBV6-5; CDR3aa: CASIMGGSNQPQHF; CDR3nt: TGTGCCAGCATCATGGGGGGAAGCAATCAGCCCCAGCATTTT
j_gene: TRBJ2-1; d_gene: TRBD2; abundance: many; v_gene: TRBV19; CDR3aa: CASSGTSGDYNEQFF; CDR3nt: TGTGCCAGTAGTGGGACTAGCGGGGATTACAATGAGCAGTTCTTC
j_gene: TRBJ2-3; d_gene: TRBD1; abundance: many; v_gene: TRBV5-1; CDR3aa: CASSLASGQGTDTQYF; CDR3nt: TGCGCCAGCAGCTTGGCCTCTGGACAGGGGACAGATACGCAGTATTTT